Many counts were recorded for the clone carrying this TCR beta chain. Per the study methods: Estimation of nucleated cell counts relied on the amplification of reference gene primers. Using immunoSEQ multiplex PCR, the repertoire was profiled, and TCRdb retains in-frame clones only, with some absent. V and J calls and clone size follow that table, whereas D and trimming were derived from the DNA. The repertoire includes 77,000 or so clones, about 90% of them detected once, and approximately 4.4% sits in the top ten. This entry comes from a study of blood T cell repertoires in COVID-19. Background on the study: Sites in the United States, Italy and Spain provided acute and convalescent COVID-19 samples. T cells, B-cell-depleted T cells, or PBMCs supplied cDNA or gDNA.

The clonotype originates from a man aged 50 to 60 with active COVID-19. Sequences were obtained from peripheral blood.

In DNA form, the CDR3 reads TGTGCCAGCAGGCTACAGGGTCTAGGGCGAGGAAACACCATATATTTT. It yields the protein CASRLQGLGRGNTIYF. This sequence joins TRBV28 and TRBJ1-3; maybe TRBD1 (6 bases). This CDR3 has 16 residues. Trimming shortened V by 6 bases and J by 4 bases, and 19 bases separated the two germline ends. Germline V gives CDR1 MDHEN, CDR2 SYDVKM.